The rows below give T cell receptor beta chains drawn from one sample of a study of blood T cell repertoires in COVID-19. Measured with immunoSEQ multiplex PCR; TCRdb has only the in-frame clones, and not every one. The repertoire holds 150,000 to 200,000 clones, with 86% as singletons. Sequencing was done on a sample of peripheral blood. These receptors originate from an elderly woman in a cohort sampled during active or convalescent COVID-19. The CDR3 runs from the conserved cysteine through the conserved F or W. A D gene is named only where the DNA matches it firmly. The size of a clone is reported for some rows only, either as once, few or many, or as a class for expanded clones.

J: TRBJ1-4; V: TRBV24-1; size: .; D: TRBD1; DNA: TGTGCCACCAGTGAGACAGGGACAGCCTTAAATGAAAAACTGTTTTTT; CDR3: CATSETGTALNEKLFF
J: TRBJ2-5; V: TRBV11-2; size: .; D: .; DNA: TGTGCCAGCAGCACATCCGGGACACCCTGGGGAGAGACCCAGTACTTC; CDR3: CASSTSGTPWGETQYF
J: TRBJ1-1; V: TRBV2; size: .; D: TRBD1; DNA: TGTGCCAGCAGCCGACAGGGGGCTGGGGACACTGAAGCTTTCTTT; CDR3: CASSRQGAGDTEAFF
J: TRBJ1-2; V: TRBV5-1; size: .; D: TRBD1; DNA: TGCGCCAGCAGCTTGGATGGTATGGGGACAGGGGGATACTACACCTTC; CDR3: CASSLDGMGTGGYYTF
J: TRBJ2-4; V: TRBV7-9; size: .; D: TRBD2; DNA: TGTGCCAGCAGCTTAATTCGCGGGGGAGACTTAGCCAAAAACATTCAGTACTTC; CDR3: CASSLIRGGDLAKNIQYF
J: TRBJ2-5; V: TRBV9; size: .; D: TRBD1; DNA: TGTGCCAGCAGCCGACTGACAGGGATAGGGGAGACCCAGTACTTC; CDR3: CASSRLTGIGETQYF
J: TRBJ2-2; V: TRBV6-4; size: .; D: TRBD2; DNA: TGTGCCAGCAGTGACTCCGGACTAGCGGGGACCGGGGAGCTGTTTTTT; CDR3: CASSDSGLAGTGELFF
J: TRBJ1-4; V: TRBV6-1; size: .; D: TRBD1; DNA: TGTGCCAGCAGTGATGCCGGGACAGGGCATGAAAAACTGTTTTTT; CDR3: CASSDAGTGHEKLFF
J: TRBJ2-3; V: TRBV24-1; size: .; D: .; DNA: TGTGCCACCAGTGATCCCACTAAACGGGGCACAGATACGCAGTATTTT; CDR3: CATSDPTKRGTDTQYF
J: TRBJ1-5; V: TRBV7-9; size: .; D: .; DNA: TGTGCCAGCACCACTGGAGGGACGGCCGGGGGTCAGCCCCAGCATTTT; CDR3: CASTTGGTAGGQPQHF
J: TRBJ2-2; V: TRBV7-9; size: .; D: TRBD1; DNA: TGTGCCAGCAGCTTCCGGGACAGGGGCACCGGGGAGCTGTTTTTT; CDR3: CASSFRDRGTGELFF
J: TRBJ2-7; V: TRBV30; size: .; D: TRBD2; DNA: TGTGCCTGGAGTGTCGGACTAGCGGGGTCCTACGAGCAGTACTTC; CDR3: CAWSVGLAGSYEQYF
J: TRBJ2-1; V: TRBV6-5; size: .; D: .; DNA: TGTGCCACCCGAGCCAACAATGAGCAGTTCTTC; CDR3: CATRANNEQFF
J: TRBJ1-4; V: TRBV30; size: .; D: .; DNA: TGTGCCTGGAGTGTACCATTGGGGACTGGAACTTTTAATGAAAAACTGTTTTTT; CDR3: CAWSVPLGTGTFNEKLFF
J: TRBJ1-6; V: TRBV9; size: .; D: .; DNA: TGTGCCAGCAGCGTAGGGGGGGTTAATTCACCCCTCCACTTT; CDR3: CASSVGGVNSPLHF
J: TRBJ2-1; V: TRBV27; size: .; D: .; DNA: TGTGCCAGCAGCTTCTCGAACTACTACAATGAGCAGTTCTTC; CDR3: CASSFSNYYNEQFF
J: TRBJ1-2; V: TRBV15; size: few; D: .; DNA: TGTGCCACCAGCAGCGGTAACTATGGCTACACCTTC; CDR3: CATSSGNYGYTF
J: TRBJ2-3; V: TRBV19; size: .; D: .; DNA: TGTGCCAGTAGTCGATTGAGGGCAGATACGCAGTATTTT; CDR3: CASSRLRADTQYF
J: TRBJ1-2; V: TRBV28; size: .; D: .; DNA: TGTGCCACCTCGAGCGAGTATGGCTACACCTTC; CDR3: CATSSEYGYTF
J: TRBJ2-7; V: TRBV12-3/TRBV12-4; size: .; D: .; DNA: TGTGCCAGCAGTCCGACAGGTTCCTACGAGCAGTACTTC; CDR3: CASSPTGSYEQYF
J: TRBJ2-3; V: TRBV14; size: .; D: TRBD2; DNA: TGTGCCAGCAGCCCCGGGACTAGCGGGGGTATAGATACGCAGTATTTT; CDR3: CASSPGTSGGIDTQYF
J: TRBJ2-1; V: TRBV5-1; size: .; D: TRBD1; DNA: TGCGCCAGCAGCTCCCTCGGGACAGGGGAAAATGAGCAGTTCTTC; CDR3: CASSSLGTGENEQFF
J: TRBJ2-3; V: TRBV27; size: .; D: TRBD1; DNA: TGTGCCAGCACGCGACAGGGGTCAGATACGCAGTATTTT; CDR3: CASTRQGSDTQYF
J: TRBJ2-1; V: TRBV2; size: few; D: .; DNA: TGTGCCAGCAGTGAAGCGCTTTTGGGGTTAGCGGAAGCCTACAATGAGCAGTTCTTC; CDR3: CASSEALLGLAEAYNEQFF
J: TRBJ2-3; V: TRBV19; size: .; D: .; DNA: TGTGCCAGTAGTGATACTAGCACCCGCACAGATACGCAGTATTTT; CDR3: CASSDTSTRTDTQYF
J: TRBJ2-3; V: TRBV7-2; size: .; D: TRBD2; DNA: TGTGCCAGCAGCTTAGCACTAGCGGGGGGACCCGCCCGCCGGTATTTT; CDR3: CASSLALAGGPARRYF
J: TRBJ1-1; V: TRBV12-3/TRBV12-4; size: .; D: .; DNA: TGTGCCAGCAGTTTAGGAGTTACTGAAGCTTTCTTT; CDR3: CASSLGVTEAFF
J: TRBJ1-5; V: TRBV7-5; size: .; D: .; DNA: TGTGCCAGAAGCTTCCCACAGGGCAGAAGTAAGAATCAGCCCCAGCATTTT; CDR3: CARSFPQGRSKNQPQHF
J: TRBJ2-1; V: TRBV28; size: .; D: TRBD2; DNA: TGTGCCAGCAGCGCCCCAGGGACTAGCGGGAGACTATCCCCCTACAATGAGCAGTTCTTC; CDR3: CASSAPGTSGRLSPYNEQFF
J: TRBJ2-2; V: TRBV1; size: .; D: .; DNA: TGCACCAGCAGCCAATTGAATCGGGAGGCCTCAAGACGGGAGCTGTTTTTT; CDR3: CTSSQLNREASRRELFF
J: TRBJ1-1; V: TRBV19; size: .; D: .; DNA: TGTGCCAGTAGTACCTCACGCAGGGCGCAAACTGAAGCTTTCTTT; CDR3: CASSTSRRAQTEAFF
J: TRBJ2-1; V: TRBV29-1; size: .; D: .; DNA: TGCAGCGTTGGTGAGCCTGAAGATGAGCAGTTCTTC; CDR3: CSVGEPEDEQFF
J: TRBJ1-2; V: TRBV5-1; size: .; D: TRBD1; DNA: TGCGCCAGCAGCTCGGGACAGGCGTTACCGAGTGGTGGCTACACCTTC; CDR3: CASSSGQALPSGGYTF
J: TRBJ1-5; V: TRBV27; size: .; D: TRBD1; DNA: TGTGCCAGCAGTTCCATTACGGACAGGCCAAGTCAGCCCCAGCATTTT; CDR3: CASSSITDRPSQPQHF
J: TRBJ2-5; V: TRBV4-1; size: .; D: .; DNA: TGCGCCAGCAGCCAAGGAACAACAGGGTTGGAGACCCAGTACTTC; CDR3: CASSQGTTGLETQYF
J: TRBJ1-6; V: TRBV27; size: once; D: .; DNA: TGTGCCAGCAGTTTAAATTTAGTAGTAAATTCACCCCTCCACTTT; CDR3: CASSLNLVVNSPLHF
J: TRBJ2-5; V: TRBV27; size: .; D: TRBD2; DNA: TGTGCCAGCAGTCCTTTGAGTAGCGGGGGGGCTGAGACCCAGTACTTC; CDR3: CASSPLSSGGAETQYF
J: TRBJ2-3; V: TRBV5-1; size: .; D: TRBD2; DNA: TGCGCCAGCAGCCCGGGACTAGCGGGAGCCCGCGCAGATACGCAGTATTTT; CDR3: CASSPGLAGARADTQYF
J: TRBJ2-1; V: TRBV9; size: .; D: TRBD2; DNA: TGTGCCAGCAGCGGAACTAGCGGGGGGTCCACCTACAATGAGCAGTTCTTC; CDR3: CASSGTSGGSTYNEQFF
J: TRBJ1-6; V: TRBV10-3; size: .; D: TRBD1; DNA: TGTGCCATCAGCAAAGGACAGGGGTTATTTTTTAATTCACCCCTCCACTTT; CDR3: CAISKGQGLFFNSPLHF
J: TRBJ2-6; V: TRBV28; size: once; D: .; DNA: TGTGCCAGCAGTTCCCGACAGGCCCGCTCTGGGGCCAACGTCCTGACTTTC; CDR3: CASSSRQARSGANVLTF
J: TRBJ2-5; V: TRBV5-1; size: once; D: TRBD2; DNA: TGCGCCAGCAGCTTCGCGGGGGGAATTGGAAAGACCCAGTACTTC; CDR3: CASSFAGGIGKTQYF
J: TRBJ2-3; V: TRBV7-2; size: .; D: TRBD2; DNA: TGTGCCAGCAGCTTAGTAGTAGGCGGGAGGGTCGCAGATACGCAGTATTTT; CDR3: CASSLVVGGRVADTQYF
J: TRBJ1-2; V: TRBV27; size: .; D: TRBD1; DNA: TGTGCCAGCAGTAGGGGACAGTACTATGGCTACACCTTC; CDR3: CASSRGQYYGYTF
J: TRBJ1-2; V: TRBV11-2; size: .; D: TRBD1; DNA: TGTGCCAGCAGCCCGAGACAGGGGGGACCTTATGGCTACACCTTC; CDR3: CASSPRQGGPYGYTF
J: TRBJ1-5; V: TRBV6-5; size: .; D: TRBD1; DNA: TGTGCCAGCAGTTACGCAGGGGGCGCGGGGCAGCCCCAGCATTTT; CDR3: CASSYAGGAGQPQHF
J: TRBJ2-5; V: TRBV7-8; size: .; D: TRBD1; DNA: TGTGCCAGCAGCCCGACAGGGCCCCAAGAGACCCAGTACTTC; CDR3: CASSPTGPQETQYF
J: TRBJ1-3; V: TRBV3-1/TRBV3-2; size: .; D: .; DNA: TGTGCCAGCAGCCAACGGGACACACGAAACACCATATATTTT; CDR3: CASSQRDTRNTIYF
J: TRBJ2-3; V: TRBV5-4; size: .; D: TRBD2; DNA: TGTGCCAGCAGCCCTGCGGGGGGCCCTAGCACAGATACGCAGTATTTT; CDR3: CASSPAGGPSTDTQYF
J: TRBJ1-1; V: TRBV27; size: .; D: .; DNA: TGTGCCAGCAGGCCTAGGGCTTTCTTT; CDR3: CASRPRAFF
J: TRBJ1-2; V: TRBV10-2; size: .; D: TRBD1; DNA: TGCGCCAGCAGTGAGTCGACAGGGGCGGGCGGCTACACCTTC; CDR3: CASSESTGAGGYTF
J: TRBJ2-7; V: TRBV5-1; size: .; D: .; DNA: TGCGCCAGCAGCTTGCAGGGAATCGAGCAGTACTTC; CDR3: CASSLQGIEQYF
J: TRBJ1-3; V: TRBV5-6; size: few; D: .; DNA: TGTGCCAGCACCCTGAGGTTGACGACTGGAAACACCATATATTTT; CDR3: CASTLRLTTGNTIYF
J: TRBJ1-2; V: TRBV4-1; size: once; D: TRBD1; DNA: TGCGCCAGCAGCCAAGAAGGGGCGGGGACAGGGGGCCGCTATGGCTACACCTTC; CDR3: CASSQEGAGTGGRYGYTF
J: TRBJ1-1; V: TRBV18; size: .; D: .; DNA: TGTGCCAGCTCACCGGGGGAGGGGATAGCTTTCTTT; CDR3: CASSPGEGIAFF
J: TRBJ1-5; V: TRBV5-3; size: .; D: .; DNA: TGTGCCAGAACGAGTCCGGAGGTCTATGAGCCCCAGCATTTT; CDR3: CARTSPEVYEPQHF
J: TRBJ2-1; V: TRBV15; size: .; D: .; DNA: TGTGCCACCAGCAGAGATTTATATCAGTCGGAGCAGTTCTTC; CDR3: CATSRDLYQSEQFF
J: TRBJ1-2; V: TRBV7-9; size: .; D: TRBD1; DNA: TGTGCCAGCAGCCAGGGGGCGGGAGAGGGCTACACCTTC; CDR3: CASSQGAGEGYTF
J: TRBJ1-5; V: TRBV5-8; size: once; D: TRBD1; DNA: TGTGCCAGCAGCTTTGGACTGGGACAGGGCAGCAATCAGCCCCAGCATTTT; CDR3: CASSFGLGQGSNQPQHF
J: TRBJ2-1; V: TRBV20-1; size: .; D: TRBD2; DNA: TGCAGTGCTAGTGGGACTAGCGGGGGATACAATGAGCAGTTCTTC; CDR3: CSASGTSGGYNEQFF